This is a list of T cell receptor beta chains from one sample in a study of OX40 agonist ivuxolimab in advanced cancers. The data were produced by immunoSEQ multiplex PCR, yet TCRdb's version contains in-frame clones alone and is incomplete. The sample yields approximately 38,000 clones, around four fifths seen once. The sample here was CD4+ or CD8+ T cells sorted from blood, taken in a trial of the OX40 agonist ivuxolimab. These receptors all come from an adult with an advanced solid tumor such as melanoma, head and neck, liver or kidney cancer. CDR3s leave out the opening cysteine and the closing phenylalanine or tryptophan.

CDR3 protein: ASSYRENYGYT; V gene: TRBV6-5; J gene: TRBJ1-2
CDR3 protein: ASSAAGVVSGANVLT; V gene: TRBV5-1; J gene: TRBJ2-6
CDR3 protein: ASSEVGTYYQPQH; V gene: TRBV2; J gene: TRBJ1-5
CDR3 protein: AWSPWGQGVYT; V gene: TRBV30; J gene: TRBJ1-2
CDR3 protein: AISQLAGVETQY; V gene: TRBV10-3; J gene: TRBJ2-5
CDR3 protein: ASSWFQETQY; V gene: TRBV7-2; J gene: TRBJ2-5
CDR3 protein: ASNRRLGEQY; V gene: TRBV7-3; J gene: TRBJ2-7
CDR3 protein: ASPLGQGENSNQPQH; V gene: TRBV11-2; J gene: TRBJ1-5
CDR3 protein: ASSLMGTYLNTEAF; V gene: TRBV7-2; J gene: TRBJ1-1
CDR3 protein: ASSLQGSYEQY; V gene: TRBV27; J gene: TRBJ2-7
CDR3 protein: AIKRDRGPGAEAF; V gene: TRBV10-3; J gene: TRBJ1-1
CDR3 protein: AISDRRGQGFGPDTQY; V gene: TRBV10-3; J gene: TRBJ2-3
CDR3 protein: ASSVRGGPYNEQF; V gene: TRBV9; J gene: TRBJ2-1
CDR3 protein: ASSQVGNEQF; V gene: TRBV4-3; J gene: TRBJ2-1
CDR3 protein: ASSSQGTYGYT; V gene: TRBV5-6; J gene: TRBJ1-2
CDR3 protein: ASSQTGGAGYT; V gene: TRBV27; J gene: TRBJ1-2
CDR3 protein: ASSNRASSSYNEQF; V gene: TRBV7-2; J gene: TRBJ2-1
CDR3 protein: ASSISQVRNTEAF; V gene: TRBV19; J gene: TRBJ1-1
CDR3 protein: AWWGLTGNYGYT; V gene: TRBV30; J gene: TRBJ1-2
CDR3 protein: ASSQDSEGRGYT; V gene: TRBV4-3; J gene: TRBJ1-2
CDR3 protein: ASSSAGYGNTIY; V gene: TRBV5-4; J gene: TRBJ1-3
CDR3 protein: ASSMIGTGANSPLH; V gene: TRBV19; J gene: TRBJ1-6
CDR3 protein: ASSLAGEQF; V gene: TRBV5-1; J gene: TRBJ2-1
CDR3 protein: ASSLSGGENSPLH; V gene: TRBV27; J gene: TRBJ1-6
CDR3 protein: ASSYSKPTDTQY; V gene: TRBV6-5; J gene: TRBJ2-3
CDR3 protein: ASSIAGTSYNEQF; V gene: TRBV28; J gene: TRBJ2-1
CDR3 protein: ASSLGQGDYEQY; V gene: TRBV5-4; J gene: TRBJ2-7
CDR3 protein: ASSYLGEAF; V gene: TRBV6-6; J gene: TRBJ1-1
CDR3 protein: SVLSGRTTEAF; V gene: TRBV29-1; J gene: TRBJ1-1
CDR3 protein: ASSTRDRVYAQY; V gene: TRBV6-6; J gene: TRBJ2-7
CDR3 protein: ASKPGQDYEQY; V gene: TRBV6-1; J gene: NA
CDR3 protein: ASRGTEGRITGELF; V gene: TRBV19; J gene: TRBJ2-2
CDR3 protein: ASSPGLAGAQETQY; V gene: TRBV9; J gene: TRBJ2-5
CDR3 protein: ASRPGQSPSYEQY; V gene: TRBV6-5; J gene: TRBJ2-7